The rows below give T cell receptor beta chains drawn from one sample of a study of shared clonotypes between healthy human individuals. Libraries were prepared by immunoSEQ multiplex PCR; TCRdb keeps only in-frame clonotypes and omits some of them. Here the sample spans 950,000 to 1,100,000 clones, 75% to 80% being singletons. Sequenced sample: memory CD4+ T cells from PBMCs. These receptors were taken from a man between 18 and 35 years old in good health. Some clones in this sample may be carry-over from other donors' samples. The conserved cysteine and the conserved F or W are not part of the CDR3 here. Each record gives: J gene, clone size, V gene, CDR3 protein. Clone size is given for some rows only: seen once, a few or many times, or a class if the clone is expanded.

>TRBJ1-1|once|TRBV19
ASSNRDRGRWDTEAF
>TRBJ1-1|-|TRBV5-8
ASSLGDRGNTEAF
>TRBJ2-1|-|TRBV6-5
ASSAQSSSYNEQF
>TRBJ2-5|few|TRBV7-9
ASSLAHPGGEY
>TRBJ1-1|-|TRBV5-6
ASSLVGGRMNTEAF
>TRBJ1-1|-|TRBV29-1
SVSETTEAF
>TRBJ1-2|-|TRBV19
ASSIGRTGEGYGYT
>TRBJ2-5|-|TRBV6-5
ASSYRDSGETQY
>TRBJ2-5|once|TRBV7-2
ASSLANGRETQY
>TRBJ1-2|few|TRBV5-1
ASSPGQDYGYT
>TRBJ1-4|-|TRBV5-8
ASSLSNTATNEKLF
>TRBJ2-3|-|TRBV7-2
ASSSGLAGGADTQY
>TRBJ2-7|once|TRBV18
ASSPRFSLAGRYEQY
>TRBJ1-1|-|TRBV7-9
ASSSNFNTEAF
>TRBJ1-5|-|TRBV30
AWIRGGPFSNQPQH
>TRBJ2-3|-|TRBV7-9
ASTLTDTQY
>TRBJ2-2|-|TRBV7-2
ASSDHGELF
>TRBJ2-5|-|TRBV5-1
ASSSGLTSGRQETQY
>TRBJ2-3|-|TRBV7-9
ASSPGTTSTDTQY
>TRBJ2-2|-|TRBV19
ASSTQGGELF
>TRBJ2-1|-|TRBV7-2
ASSFTGGTYNEQF
>TRBJ1-6|-|TRBV30
ALQDREFFNSPLH
>TRBJ2-7|-|TRBV28
ASTRDRGPYEQY
>TRBJ2-6|-|TRBV23-1
ASSRPGQGASGANVLT
>TRBJ2-1|-|TRBV7-2
ASSFGTPWGNEQF
>TRBJ2-1|-|TRBV6-5
ASSAVRRGSSEQF
>TRBJ2-5|-|TRBV4-2
ASSQEKGAGVLETQY
>TRBJ1-2|-|TRBV7-9
ASSFAPATNYGYT
>TRBJ1-2|-|TRBV7-9
ASSLRDSLSYGYT
>TRBJ2-7|-|TRBV27
ASSFNTGREQY
>TRBJ2-2|-|TRBV5-6
ASSLGIPYTGELF
>TRBJ2-4|-|TRBV11-2
ASSLDRGLAKNIQY
>TRBJ1-5|-|TRBV7-6
ASTPQAGQPQH
>TRBJ2-5|many|TRBV7-3
ASSSGQKETQY
>TRBJ2-7|-|TRBV14
ASSQAGPPYEQY
>TRBJ2-5|-|TRBV10-2
ASTRTGWGQETQY
>TRBJ1-1|-|TRBV18
ASSPLGQTNTEAF
>TRBJ2-7|-|TRBV18
ASSPAGNEQY
>TRBJ1-2|-|TRBV30
AWSVPGVGSDGYT
>TRBJ2-7|-|TRBV15
ATSRDGVSGQGIEQY
>TRBJ1-2|-|TRBV5-1
ASSLGPGRGGYGYT
>TRBJ2-3|-|TRBV4-2
ASSQDPYTPVLDTQY
>TRBJ2-7|-|TRBV21-1
ASSKIHTPGEQY
>TRBJ2-5|few|TRBV30
AWSVGDATYETQY
>TRBJ2-3|-|TRBV12-5
ASAPDFPTDTQY
>TRBJ1-1|-|TRBV19
ASSDRSRVAEAF
>TRBJ2-5|-|TRBV5-1
ASSSGTLETQY
>TRBJ2-4|-|TRBV7-3
ASSLTLLAGLSPNIQY
>TRBJ1-6|-|TRBV2
ASSEIGGNNSPLH
>TRBJ2-1|-|TRBV15
ATARLANEQF
>TRBJ2-5|-|TRBV14
ASSQAFTGGSETQY
>TRBJ2-7|-|TRBV6-6
ASSPKTGSGSEQY
>TRBJ1-4|-|TRBV11-1
ASSIGQGRGANEKLF
>TRBJ2-7|-|TRBV5-1
ASSTGTAPYEQY
>TRBJ2-2|-|TRBV5-1
ASSALTGGASGSAGELF
>TRBJ1-3|-|TRBV5-4
ASSVNSGNTIY
>TRBJ1-5|once|TRBV18
ASSLRQGKDNQPQH
>TRBJ2-3|-|TRBV7-2
ASSLGAYTDTQY